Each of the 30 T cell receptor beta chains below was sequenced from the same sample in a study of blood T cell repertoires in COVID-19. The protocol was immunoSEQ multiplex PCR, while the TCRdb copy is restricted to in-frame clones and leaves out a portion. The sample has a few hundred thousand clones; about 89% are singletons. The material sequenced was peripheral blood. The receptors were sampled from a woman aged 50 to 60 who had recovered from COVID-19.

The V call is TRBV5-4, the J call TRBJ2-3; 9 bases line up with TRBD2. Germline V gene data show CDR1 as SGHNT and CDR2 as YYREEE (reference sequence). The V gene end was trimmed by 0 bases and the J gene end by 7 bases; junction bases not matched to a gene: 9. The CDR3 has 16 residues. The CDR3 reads CASSLGRREGLNTQYF. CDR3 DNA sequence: TGTGCCAGCAGCTTGGGGCGGCGGGAGGGCCTAAATACGCAGTATTTT.

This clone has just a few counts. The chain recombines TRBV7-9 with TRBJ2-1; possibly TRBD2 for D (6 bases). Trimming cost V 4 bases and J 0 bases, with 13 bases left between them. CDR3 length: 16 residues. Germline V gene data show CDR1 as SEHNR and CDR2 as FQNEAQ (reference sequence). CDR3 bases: TGTGCCAGCAGCTGGGACTTATCAAACTCCTACAATGAGCAGTTCTTC. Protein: CASSWDLSNSYNEQFF.

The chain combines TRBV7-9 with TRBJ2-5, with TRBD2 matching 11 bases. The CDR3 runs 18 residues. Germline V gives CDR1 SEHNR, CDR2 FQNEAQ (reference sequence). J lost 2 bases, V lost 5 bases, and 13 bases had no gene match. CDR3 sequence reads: CASSLSSWTSGRQETQYF. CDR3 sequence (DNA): TGTGCCAGCAGCCTGTCCTCGTGGACTAGCGGGCGTCAAGAGACCCAGTACTTC. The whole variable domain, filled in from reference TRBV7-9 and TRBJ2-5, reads DTGVSQNPRHKITKRGQNVTFRCDPISEHNRLYWYRQTLGQGPEFLTYFQNEAQLEKSRLLSDRFSAERPKGSFSTLEIQRTEQGDSAMYLCASSLSSWTSGRQETQYFGPGTRLLVL.

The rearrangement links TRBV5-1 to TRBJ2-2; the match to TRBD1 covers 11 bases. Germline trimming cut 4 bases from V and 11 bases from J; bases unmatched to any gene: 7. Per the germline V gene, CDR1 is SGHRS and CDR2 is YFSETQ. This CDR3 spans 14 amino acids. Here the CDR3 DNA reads TGCGCCAGCAGCCTTGGACAGGGGGCAGGAGAGCTGTTTTTT. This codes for CASSLGQGAGELFF.

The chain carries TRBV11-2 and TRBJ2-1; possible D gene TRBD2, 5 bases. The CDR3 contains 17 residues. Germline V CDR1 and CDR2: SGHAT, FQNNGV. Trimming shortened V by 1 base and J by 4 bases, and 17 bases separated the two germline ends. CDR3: CASSLVKGGRDYNEQFF. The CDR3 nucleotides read TGTGCCAGCAGCTTAGTGAAAGGAGGCCGGGATTACAATGAGCAGTTCTTC.

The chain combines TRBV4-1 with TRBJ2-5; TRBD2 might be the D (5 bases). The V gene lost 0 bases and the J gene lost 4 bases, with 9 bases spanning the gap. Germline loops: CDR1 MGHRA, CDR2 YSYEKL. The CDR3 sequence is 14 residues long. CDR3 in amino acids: CASSQDPGSETQYF. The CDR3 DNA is TGCGCCAGCAGCCAAGATCCGGGGTCAGAGACCCAGTACTTC.

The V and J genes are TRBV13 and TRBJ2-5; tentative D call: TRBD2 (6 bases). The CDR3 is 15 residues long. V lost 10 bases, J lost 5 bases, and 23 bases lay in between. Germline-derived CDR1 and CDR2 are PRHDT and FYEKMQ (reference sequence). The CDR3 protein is CAIFITTRKEETQYF. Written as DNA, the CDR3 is TGTGCCATCTTTATTACGACTAGAAAGGAGGAGACCCAGTACTTC.

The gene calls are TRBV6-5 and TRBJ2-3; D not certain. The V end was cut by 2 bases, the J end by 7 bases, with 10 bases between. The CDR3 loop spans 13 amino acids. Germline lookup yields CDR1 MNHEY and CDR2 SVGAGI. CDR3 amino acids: CASSYDSRNTQYF. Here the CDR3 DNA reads TGTGCCAGCAGTTACGACTCCCGAAATACGCAGTATTTT.

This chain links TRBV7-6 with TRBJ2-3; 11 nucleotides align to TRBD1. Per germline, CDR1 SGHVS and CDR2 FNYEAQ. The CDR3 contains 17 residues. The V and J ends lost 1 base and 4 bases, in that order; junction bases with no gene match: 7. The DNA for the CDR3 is TGTGCCAGCAGCTTAGGGGGCTGGGGACAGGGGGCAGATACGCAGTATTTT. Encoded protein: CASSLGGWGQGADTQYF.

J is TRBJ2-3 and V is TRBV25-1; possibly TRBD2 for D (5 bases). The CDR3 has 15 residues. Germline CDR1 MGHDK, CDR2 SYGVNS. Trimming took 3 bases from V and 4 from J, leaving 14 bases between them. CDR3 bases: TGTGCCAGCAGTGATACAACGGGGTCGGCAGATACGCAGTATTTT. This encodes CASSDTTGSADTQYF.

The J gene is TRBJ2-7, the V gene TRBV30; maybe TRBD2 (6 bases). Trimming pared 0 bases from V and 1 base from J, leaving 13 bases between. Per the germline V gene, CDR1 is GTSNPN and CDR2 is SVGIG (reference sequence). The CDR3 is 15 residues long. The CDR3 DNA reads TGTGCCTGGAGTGTAACGGGGACTCGGTCCTACGAGCAGTACTTC. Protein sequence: CAWSVTGTRSYEQYF.

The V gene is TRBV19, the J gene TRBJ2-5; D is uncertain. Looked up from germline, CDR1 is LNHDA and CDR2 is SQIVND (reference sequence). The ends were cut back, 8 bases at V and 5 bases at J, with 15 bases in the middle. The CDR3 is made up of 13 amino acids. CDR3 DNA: TGTGCCAGTGGCCCCGCTCTGCTGGAGACCCAGTACTTC. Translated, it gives CASGPALLETQYF.

The CDR3 is CASSQATGVRMGETQYF. The CDR3 nucleotides are TGTGCCAGCAGCCAGGCTACAGGGGTGAGGATGGGAGAGACCCAGTACTTC. The chain employs TRBV14 and TRBJ2-5, with TRBD1 matching over 7 bases. CDR1 and CDR2 from the germline V gene are SGHDN and FVKESK. CDR3 length: 17 residues. Trimming at V came to 3 bases and at J to 4 bases, leaving 14 bases not matched to a gene. The full variable domain, completed using reference TRBV14 and TRBJ2-5, is EAGVTQFPSHSVIEKGQTVTLRCDPISGHDNLYWYRRVMGKEIKFLLHFVKESKQDESGMPNNRFLAERTGGTYSTLKVQPAELEDSGVYFCASSQATGVRMGETQYFGPGTRLLVL.

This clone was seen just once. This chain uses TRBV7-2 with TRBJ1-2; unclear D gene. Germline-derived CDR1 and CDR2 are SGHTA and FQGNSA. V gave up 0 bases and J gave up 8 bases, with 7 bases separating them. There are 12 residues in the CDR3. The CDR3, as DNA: TGTGCCAGCAGCTTAGCCTACTCGGGCTACACCTTC. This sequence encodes CASSLAYSGYTF.

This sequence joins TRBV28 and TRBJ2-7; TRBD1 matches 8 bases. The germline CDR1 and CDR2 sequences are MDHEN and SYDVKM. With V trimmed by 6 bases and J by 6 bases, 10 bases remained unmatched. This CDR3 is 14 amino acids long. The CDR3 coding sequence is TGTGCCAGCAGCAGGACAGGGTGGAGCGGCGAGCAGTACTTC. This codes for CASSRTGWSGEQYF.

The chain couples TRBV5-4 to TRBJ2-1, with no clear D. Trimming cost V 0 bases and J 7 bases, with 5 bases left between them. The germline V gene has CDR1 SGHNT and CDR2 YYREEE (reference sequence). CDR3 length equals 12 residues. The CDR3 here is CASSLVQNEQFF. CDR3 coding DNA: TGTGCCAGCAGCTTGGTACAAAATGAGCAGTTCTTC.

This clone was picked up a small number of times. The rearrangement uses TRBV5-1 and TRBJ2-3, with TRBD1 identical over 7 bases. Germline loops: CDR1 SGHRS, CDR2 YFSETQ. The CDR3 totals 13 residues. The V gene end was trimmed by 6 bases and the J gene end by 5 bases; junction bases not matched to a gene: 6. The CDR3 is CASTTGNRDTQYF. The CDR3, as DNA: TGCGCCAGCACGACAGGGAACAGAGATACGCAGTATTTT.

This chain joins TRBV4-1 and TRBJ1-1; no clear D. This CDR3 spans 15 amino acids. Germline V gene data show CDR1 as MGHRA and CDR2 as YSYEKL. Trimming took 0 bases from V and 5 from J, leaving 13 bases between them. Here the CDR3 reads CASSQDSGVVTEAFF. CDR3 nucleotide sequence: TGCGCCAGCAGCCAAGATTCCGGGGTGGTGACTGAAGCTTTCTTT.

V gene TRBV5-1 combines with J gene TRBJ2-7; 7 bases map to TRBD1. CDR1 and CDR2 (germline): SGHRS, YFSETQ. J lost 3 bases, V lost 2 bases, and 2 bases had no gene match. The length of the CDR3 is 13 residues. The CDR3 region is CASSLQGNYEQYF. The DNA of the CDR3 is TGCGCCAGCAGCTTACAGGGGAACTACGAGCAGTACTTC.

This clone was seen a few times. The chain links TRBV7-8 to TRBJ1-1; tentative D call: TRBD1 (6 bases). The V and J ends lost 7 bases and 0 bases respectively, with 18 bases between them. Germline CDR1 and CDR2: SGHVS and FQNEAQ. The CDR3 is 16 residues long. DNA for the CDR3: TGTGCCAGCACCCTGGGGGGGGCTCGGGTGAACACTGAAGCTTTCTTT. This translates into CASTLGGARVNTEAFF.

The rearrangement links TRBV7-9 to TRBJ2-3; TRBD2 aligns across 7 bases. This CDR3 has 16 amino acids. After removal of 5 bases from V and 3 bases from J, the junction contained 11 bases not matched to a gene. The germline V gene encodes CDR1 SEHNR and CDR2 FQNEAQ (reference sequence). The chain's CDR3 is CASSPDGGSMTDTQYF. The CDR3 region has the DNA TGTGCCAGCAGCCCAGACGGCGGGAGTATGACAGATACGCAGTATTTT.

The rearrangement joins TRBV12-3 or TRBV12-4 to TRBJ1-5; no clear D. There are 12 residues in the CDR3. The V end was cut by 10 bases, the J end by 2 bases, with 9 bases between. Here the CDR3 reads CAIREGNQPQHF. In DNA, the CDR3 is TGTGCCATCCGGGAAGGCAATCAGCCCCAGCATTTT.

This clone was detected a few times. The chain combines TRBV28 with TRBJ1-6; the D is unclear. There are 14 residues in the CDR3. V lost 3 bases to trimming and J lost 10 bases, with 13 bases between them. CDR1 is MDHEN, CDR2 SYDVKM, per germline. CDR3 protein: CASSFAGLDSPLHF. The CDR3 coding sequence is TGTGCCAGCAGTTTTGCAGGACTAGACTCACCCCTCCACTTT.

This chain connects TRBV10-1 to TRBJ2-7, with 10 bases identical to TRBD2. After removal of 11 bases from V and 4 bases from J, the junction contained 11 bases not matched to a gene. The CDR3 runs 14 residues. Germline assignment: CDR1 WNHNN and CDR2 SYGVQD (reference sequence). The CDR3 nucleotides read TGCGCCTTTGGATCCGGGACTAGCGTTTACGAGCAGTACTTC. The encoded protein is CAFGSGTSVYEQYF.

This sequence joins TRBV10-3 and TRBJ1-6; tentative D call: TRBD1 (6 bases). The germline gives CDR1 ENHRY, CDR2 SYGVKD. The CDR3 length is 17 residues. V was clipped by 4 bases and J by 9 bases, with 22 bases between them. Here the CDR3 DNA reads TGTGCCATCAGTGTAAGCAGGGGAAAAGCCGAGAGTTCACCCCTCCACTTT. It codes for CAISVSRGKAESSPLHF.

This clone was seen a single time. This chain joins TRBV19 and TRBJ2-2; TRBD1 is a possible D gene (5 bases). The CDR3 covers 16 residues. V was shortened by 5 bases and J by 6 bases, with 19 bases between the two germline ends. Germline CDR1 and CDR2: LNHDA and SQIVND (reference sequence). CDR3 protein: CASSPRAGWVAGELFF. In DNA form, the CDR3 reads TGTGCCAGTAGTCCCCGGGCAGGGTGGGTGGCCGGGGAGCTGTTTTTT.

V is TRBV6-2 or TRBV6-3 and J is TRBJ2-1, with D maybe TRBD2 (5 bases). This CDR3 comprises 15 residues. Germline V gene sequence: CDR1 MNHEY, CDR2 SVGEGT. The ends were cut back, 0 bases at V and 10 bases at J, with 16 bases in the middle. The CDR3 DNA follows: TGTGCCAGCAGTTACTCGACCGGGATTGCCAGAGAGCAGTTCTTC. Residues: CASSYSTGIAREQFF.

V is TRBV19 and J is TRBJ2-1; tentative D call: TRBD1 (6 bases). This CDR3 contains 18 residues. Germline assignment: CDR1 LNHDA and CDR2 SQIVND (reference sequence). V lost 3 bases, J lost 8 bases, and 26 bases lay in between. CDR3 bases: TGTGCCAGTAGTATTGGGGGCTCCGGGACCCTCCAAGCGGATGAGCAGTTCTTC. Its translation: CASSIGGSGTLQADEQFF.

The DNA of the CDR3 is TGCGCCAGCAGCCAGGGTTGGAGTAGCACAGATACGCAGTATTTT. Translated, it gives CASSQGWSSTDTQYF. The chain is built from TRBV4-1 and TRBJ2-3; D is ambiguous. The germline V gene has CDR1 MGHRA and CDR2 YSYEKL. Trimming pared 3 bases from V and 0 bases from J, leaving 10 bases between. This CDR3 is 15 amino acids long.

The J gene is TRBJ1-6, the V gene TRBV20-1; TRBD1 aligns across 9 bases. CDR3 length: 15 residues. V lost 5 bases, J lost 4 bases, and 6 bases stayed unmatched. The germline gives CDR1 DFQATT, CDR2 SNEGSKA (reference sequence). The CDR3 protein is CSAGEQGAYNSPLHF. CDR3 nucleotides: TGCAGTGCTGGTGAACAGGGGGCGTATAATTCACCCCTCCACTTT.